The present entry profiles one T cell receptor (beta chain) with its context. In the study's own analysis: Reference gene primer amplification gave estimated nucleated cell counts. This table comes from immunoSEQ multiplex PCR, and its TCRdb copy is limited to in-frame clones, with some not included. V, J and clone size were drawn from that table, and D and trimming were deduced from the DNA. The sample lists 85,000 to 130,000 clones; roughly nine tenths were seen once. Germline assignment: CDR1 LGHDT and CDR2 YNNKEL (reference sequence). V was shortened by 1 base and J by 0 bases, with 7 bases between the two germline ends. This CDR3 is built from 14 residues. The data originate from a study of blood T cell repertoires in COVID-19. Study context: Spain, Italy and the United States supplied samples that represented acute and convalescent COVID-19. The cDNA or gDNA used as material had been derived from T cells, B-cell-depleted T cells, or PBMCs.

The sample was peripheral blood. The source is a man between 60 and 70 years old with acute or convalescent COVID-19. The rearrangement links TRBV3-1 (or the pseudogene TRBV3-2) to TRBJ2-7; no firm D call. The CDR3: CASSQGMASYEQYV. CDR3 DNA: TGTGCCAGCAGCCAAGGTATGGCCTCCTACGAGCAGTACGTC.